This T cell receptor beta chain emerged from a study of OX40 agonist ivuxolimab in advanced cancers. About the study: Three patients, one with hepatocellular carcinoma and two with cutaneous melanoma, responded partially.

Assay: immunoSEQ multiplex PCR; the TCRdb copy retains only in-frame clones and omits some. The table has 80,000 or so clones, 84% seen once; the top ten hold around 6.6%. The length of the CDR3 is 18 residues. The V end was cut by 1 base, the J end by 2 bases, with 17 bases between. CDR1 and CDR2 from the germline V gene are MNHEY and SMNVEV (reference sequence). The sample was CD4+ or CD8+ T cells sorted from blood, taken in a trial of the OX40 agonist ivuxolimab. The chain is built from TRBV27 and TRBJ2-2; D may be TRBD1 (6 bases). This TCR was recovered from an adult with an advanced solid tumor such as melanoma, head and neck, liver or kidney cancer. This CDR3 reads CASSLYLAGTSNTGELFF. CDR3 coding DNA: TGTGCCAGCAGTTTATACTTAGCCGGGACATCCAACACCGGGGAGCTGTTTTTT.